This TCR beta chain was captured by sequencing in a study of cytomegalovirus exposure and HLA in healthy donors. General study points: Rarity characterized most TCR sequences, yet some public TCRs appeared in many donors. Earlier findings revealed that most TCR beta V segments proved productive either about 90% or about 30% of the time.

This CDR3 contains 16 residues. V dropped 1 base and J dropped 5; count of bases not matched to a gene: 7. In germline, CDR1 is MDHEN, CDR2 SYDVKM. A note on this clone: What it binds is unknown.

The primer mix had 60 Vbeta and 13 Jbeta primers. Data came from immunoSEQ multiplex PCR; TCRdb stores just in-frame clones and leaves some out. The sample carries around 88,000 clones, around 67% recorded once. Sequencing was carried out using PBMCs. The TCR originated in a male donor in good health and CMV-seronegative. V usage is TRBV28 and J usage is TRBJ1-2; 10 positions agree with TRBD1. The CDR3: CASSLSPGQGRYGYTF. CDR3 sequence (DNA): TGTGCCAGCAGTTTATCTCCGGGACAGGGGAGATATGGCTACACCTTC.